A selection of T cell receptor beta chains follows, all from one sample in a study of vaccination effects on CD4 cells after COVID-19. The protocol was immunoSEQ multiplex PCR, while the TCRdb copy is restricted to in-frame clones and leaves out a portion. Of approximately 37,000 clones in the sample, about 63% were seen once. No antigen has been assigned to these receptors. Sequences were derived from CD4+ T cells from PBMCs cultured without peptide, sampled after COVID-19 vaccination. Receptor source: a human donor who received a COVID-19 vaccine. Both conserved end residues are part of each CDR3. A D gene is named only where the DNA matches it firmly. Expanded clones get a size class; other rows say once, few or many, or leave the size out.

>-|TRBJ2-1|TRBV5-4|TRBD1
CASSLTGPYNEQFF
TGTGCCAGCAGCCTGACAGGGCCCTACAATGAGCAGTTCTTC
>-|TRBJ2-2|TRBV27|-
CASSLKGPGELFF
TGTGCCAGCAGTTTAAAGGGTCCCGGGGAGCTGTTTTTT
>few|TRBJ2-7|TRBV5-1|-
CASSPNTATYEQYF
TGCGCCAGCAGCCCAAACACGGCAACCTACGAGCAGTACTTC
>-|TRBJ1-4|TRBV5-4|-
CASSLDWDEKLFF
TGTGCCAGCAGCTTGGACTGGGATGAAAAACTGTTTTTT
>-|TRBJ1-2|TRBV5-1|-
CASSFDGQEGYTF
TGCGCCAGCAGCTTTGATGGCCAGGAGGGCTACACCTTC
>-|TRBJ2-1|TRBV24-1|-
CATSQDNEQFF
TGTGCCACCAGTCAAGACAATGAGCAGTTCTTC
>-|TRBJ2-1|TRBV19|TRBD1
CASSSQTGGAYNEQFF
TGTGCCAGTAGTTCCCAGACAGGGGGCGCGTATAATGAGCAGTTCTTC
>-|TRBJ1-1|TRBV30|-
CAWSVGSTANTEAFF
TGTGCCTGGAGTGTAGGATCGACAGCGAACACTGAAGCTTTCTTT
>-|TRBJ2-6|TRBV9|-
CASSVEEWLMLTF
TGTGCCAGCAGCGTAGAGGAGTGGTTGATGCTGACTTTC
>-|TRBJ1-1|TRBV6-2/TRBV6-3|-
CASSYTDGTEAFF
TGTGCCAGCAGTTACACGGACGGGACTGAAGCTTTCTTT
>-|TRBJ2-3|TRBV18|-
CASSKSDTQYF
TGTGCCAGCTCAAAGTCAGATACGCAGTATTTT
>-|TRBJ1-4|TRBV6-5|TRBD1
CASSRDRTNEKLFF
TGTGCCAGCAGCAGGGACAGAACAAATGAAAAACTGTTTTTT